This is a list of T cell receptor beta chains from one sample in a study of T-cell reconstitution after alpha-beta-depleted transplantation in children. TCRdb passed the PCR reads through MiXCR, listing each CDR3 protein once. Among 330,000 or so distinct CDR3 sequences, around 7.1% were seen once, and the ten largest hold approximately 8.2%. Sequences were derived from peripheral blood, sampled 360 days after TCRalphabeta/CD19-depleted stem cell transplant. Receptors were obtained from a female patient aged 2-10 years who had a stem cell transplant for Fanconi anemia, so the T cells may come from the graft donor. Both conserved end residues are part of each CDR3. A D gene is named only where the DNA matches it firmly. Where a row states a size, it is once, few, many or the class of an expanded clone; other rows omit it.

TRBJ2-3 TRBV28 many TRBD2 TGTGCCAGCGGTCTAGCGGGGGTTATCGATACGCAGTATTTT CASGLAGVIDTQYF
TRBJ2-2 TRBV7-8 - - TGTGCCAGCAGCTTAGCGGGACGCTCCGCCGGGGAGCTGTTTTTT CASSLAGRSAGELFF
TRBJ2-1 TRBV6-5 - - TGTGCCAGCAGTTACGGCGGGACCGACTACTACAATGAGCAGTTCTTC CASSYGGTDYYNEQFF
TRBJ1-5 TRBV10-3 few - TGTGCCTCCGGGGAAGGTCAGCCCCAGCATTTT CASGEGQPQHF
TRBJ1-6 TRBV5-1 many - TGCGCCAGCAGCCGGGACAATAATTCACCCCTCCACTTT CASSRDNNSPLHF
TRBJ2-3 TRBV6-2/TRBV6-3 few TRBD2 TGTGCCAGCAGTGGAGGATCGGGACTAGCGGGCACAGATACGCAGTATTTT CASSGGSGLAGTDTQYF
TRBJ1-1 TRBV4-3 many - TGCGCCAGCAGCCAAGAAGGATGGACTGAAGCTTTCTTT CASSQEGWTEAFF
TRBJ2-1 TRBV28 many TRBD2 TGTGCCAGCAGTTTATGGGGACTAGCGGGAGGTGCGGGTGAGCAGTTCTTC CASSLWGLAGGAGEQFF
TRBJ2-7 TRBV15 few TRBD2 TGTGCCACCAGCAGGAGCGGGGAGGGATCCTACGAGCAGTACTTC CATSRSGEGSYEQYF
TRBJ2-7 TRBV28 many TRBD1 TGTGCCAGCAGTTCCCCGGGACAGCGAGCCTACGAGCAGTACTTC CASSSPGQRAYEQYF
TRBJ2-1 TRBV28 many TRBD2 TGTGCCAGCAGTTTATCCCCCCCCGGACTAGCATACAATGAGCAGTTCTTC CASSLSPPGLAYNEQFF
TRBJ1-1 TRBV20-1 few - TGCAGTGCTAGACTTCCCCGACGGGGGACTGAAGCTTTCTTT CSARLPRRGTEAFF
TRBJ1-2 TRBV6-5 few - TGTGCCAGCAGTTACTCGAGAGAGGGGCTCCCCTATGGCTACACCTTC CASSYSREGLPYGYTF
TRBJ1-1 TRBV18 few - TGTGCCAGCGAAGGGAGTGGGGCTGAAGCTTTCTTT CASEGSGAEAFF
TRBJ1-1 TRBV19 few - TGTGCCAGTAGTATACTGCCCAACACTGAAGCTTTCTTT CASSILPNTEAFF
TRBJ2-5 TRBV18 - TRBD1 TGTGCCAGCTCACCCATGGGACAGGCAAAAGAGACCCAGTACTTC CASSPMGQAKETQYF
TRBJ2-5 TRBV15 many TRBD2 TGTGCCACCAGCAGAGATTTAGCGGGGGGCAGACAAGAGACCCAGTACTTC CATSRDLAGGRQETQYF
TRBJ2-3 TRBV20-1 few TRBD2 TGCAGTGCTAGAGATAATAGCGGGCGCACAGATACGCAGTATTTT CSARDNSGRTDTQYF
TRBJ1-1 TRBV2 few - TGTGCCAGCAGTGAAGCAGCTGTGAACACTGAAGCTTTCTTT CASSEAAVNTEAFF
TRBJ2-5 TRBV20-1 - - TGCAGTGCTAGTGCAGGGATTGAGACCCAGTACTTC CSASAGIETQYF
TRBJ2-3 TRBV20-1 few TRBD1 TGCAGTGCTAGACCGCCGGGACAGGGGGCAGATACGCAGTATTTT CSARPPGQGADTQYF
TRBJ1-3 TRBV28 many - TGTGCCAGCAGCGGTGTCCAGCCTGGAAACACCATATATTTT CASSGVQPGNTIYF
TRBJ1-1 TRBV5-6 few - TGTGCCAGCAGCTTGACAGGGCGTCTGTACGAAGCTTTCTTT CASSLTGRLYEAFF
TRBJ2-7 TRBV20-1 few - TGCAGTGCTAGAGATTCTCTCGGGGCGCAGTACTTC CSARDSLGAQYF
TRBJ2-1 TRBV15 - TRBD2 TGTGCCACCAGCAGCGGGACTAGCGGGGCCCTCTACAATGAGCAGTTCTTC CATSSGTSGALYNEQFF
TRBJ2-2 TRBV6-1 many TRBD1 TGTGCCAGCAGCCAACGGACAGGGAGGATCACCGGGGAGCTGTTTTTT CASSQRTGRITGELFF
TRBJ1-4 TRBV28 few - TGTGCCAGCAGTCTAACACATTCAGGGGTTGAAAAACTGTTTTTT CASSLTHSGVEKLFF
TRBJ2-2 TRBV11-2 many - TGTGCCAGCAGCTTAGCTCGCGGTTACACCGGGGAGCTGTTTTTT CASSLARGYTGELFF
TRBJ1-5 TRBV28 - TRBD1 TGTGCCAGCAGTCCCAGGACAGGTTTGAATGATCAGCCCCAGCATTTT CASSPRTGLNDQPQHF
TRBJ2-3 TRBV18 few - TGTGCCAGCTCACCGCCATCGGGGGCGCAGTATTTT CASSPPSGAQYF
TRBJ1-4 TRBV20-1 many - TGCAGTGCTAGGGTTTCGGCAGCCACAAAACTGTTTTTT CSARVSAATKLFF
TRBJ2-5 TRBV4-2 - - TGTGCCAGCAGCCCCGGGGGAGGGGGACAAGAGACCCAGTACTTC CASSPGGGGQETQYF
TRBJ2-3 TRBV7-3 many - TGTGCCAGCAGCCCCCCCCACCGGGAGCGTTACACAGATACGCAGTATTTT CASSPPHRERYTDTQYF
TRBJ1-4 TRBV11-2 many - TGTGCCAGCAGCTTAGTAGGGTTTGGAGAAAAACTGTTTTTT CASSLVGFGEKLFF
TRBJ2-7 TRBV5-1 many TRBD2 TGCGCCAGCAGAGTGATAGCGGGAAGGAGCTACGAGCAGTACTTC CASRVIAGRSYEQYF
TRBJ2-1 TRBV29-1 few - TGCAGCGTATGCCCAGGACGCGGCGAGCAGTTCTTC CSVCPGRGEQFF
TRBJ2-2 TRBV30 - - TGTGCCCTTGACTTAGCGAACACCGGGGAGCTGTTTTTT CALDLANTGELFF
TRBJ1-1 TRBV7-8 - - TGTGCCAGCAGCTTCCGCAGTGGATGGAACACTGAAGCTTTCTTT CASSFRSGWNTEAFF
TRBJ1-2 TRBV3-1 few - TGTGCCAGCGAACCAGGGGCCTATGGCTACACCTTC CASEPGAYGYTF
TRBJ2-7 TRBV6-5 - TRBD2 TGTGCCAGCAGTTTGACTAGCGGGGGGGCCCACGAGCAGTACTTC CASSLTSGGAHEQYF